These 10 T cell receptor beta chains were all obtained from the same sample, sequenced in a study of T-cell memory formation after mild COVID-19. Each CDR3 protein gets one entry after TCRdb re-called the 5' RACE reads with MiXCR. The table records 500,000 to 650,000 distinct CDR3 sequences, about 20% of them present only once. The sample was PBMCs or a T cell subset sorted from them (not recorded which). These receptors originate from an adult woman who had mild COVID-19 (a few samples of this study predate the infection). Cell type and time point are not known.

V usage is TRBV7-8 and J usage is TRBJ2-1, with 9 bases aligning to TRBD2. The trim removed 0 bases at V and 0 bases at J, leaving 9 bases unmatched. From germline, CDR1 is SGHVS and CDR2 FQNEAQ. This CDR3 contains 19 residues. DNA of the CDR3: TGTGCCAGCAGCTTAGCGGGGCTAGCGGGGTCGAGCTCCTACAATGAGCAGTTCTTC. Translating gives CASSLAGLAGSSSYNEQFF.

This clonotype has a handful of counts. The chain's CDR3 is CSARAVSGTPHEQYF. CDR3 DNA sequence: TGCAGTGCTAGAGCCGTCTCCGGGACGCCTCACGAGCAGTACTTC. This rearrangement joins TRBV20-1 to TRBJ2-7; either TRBD1 or TRBD2 may fit D (5 bases each). The V gene lost 1 base and the J gene lost 5 bases, with 18 bases spanning the gap. Germline V lookup: CDR1 DFQATT, CDR2 SNEGSKA (reference sequence). The CDR3 sequence is 15 residues long.

This chain uses TRBV30 with TRBJ1-2, with D possibly being TRBD1 (5 bases). The CDR3 is made up of 11 amino acids. V lost 5 bases and J 10 bases, leaving 14 bases between the germline ends. From germline, CDR1 is GTSNPN and CDR2 SVGIG (reference sequence). The CDR3 nucleotides read TGTGCCTGGGACTGGGGCAGTGACTACACCTTC. The encoded protein is CAWDWGSDYTF.

This chain uses TRBV3-1 with TRBJ2-5; TRBD2 matches at 10 bases. This CDR3 is built from 15 residues. Trimming cost V 4 bases and J 5 bases; bases outside gene matches: 7. Per the germline V gene, CDR1 is LGHDT and CDR2 is YNNKEL (reference sequence). The CDR3 spells CASSPAGGASETQYF. The CDR3 region has the DNA TGTGCCAGCAGCCCAGCGGGGGGGGCCTCGGAGACCCAGTACTTC.

This clonotype was seen once. The rearrangement joins TRBV7-7 to TRBJ2-1; D is ambiguous. Germline loops: CDR1 SSHAT, CDR2 FNYEAQ (reference sequence). The CDR3 length is 18 residues. Deletions cut 0 bases from V and 4 bases from J, with 19 bases between. The CDR3 DNA follows: TGTGCCAGCAGCTTAGCGCCTCTGAAGGGCAGAATATACAATGAGCAGTTCTTC. Its protein is CASSLAPLKGRIYNEQFF.

The V and J genes are TRBV18 and TRBJ1-2; 12 bases agree with TRBD1. Germline V gives CDR1 KGHSH, CDR2 LQKENI. CDR3 length equals 16 residues. V trimming: 4 bases; J trimming: 7 bases; junction bases outside the gene matches: 10. The CDR3: CASSQDRDRGRGGYTF. CDR3 nucleotide sequence: TGTGCCAGCTCACAGGACCGGGACAGGGGGCGCGGTGGCTACACCTTC.

This rearrangement joins TRBV28 to TRBJ1-1; 10 bases align to TRBD1. The CDR3 extends over 14 amino acids. With V trimmed by 5 bases and J by 5 bases, 5 bases remained unmatched. In germline, CDR1 is MDHEN, CDR2 SYDVKM. In DNA, the CDR3 is TGTGCCAGCAGTCCGGACAGGGGGGAAACTGAAGCTTTCTTT. It translates to CASSPDRGETEAFF. Using reference TRBV28 and TRBJ1-1 for the parts outside the CDR3, the full variable domain is DVKVTQSSRYLVKRTGEKVFLECVQDMDHENMFWYRQDPGLGLRLIYFSYDVKMKEKGDIPEGYSVSREKKERFSLILESASTNQTSMYLCASSPDRGETEAFFGQGTRLTVV.

The chain joins TRBV5-1 to TRBJ1-1; TRBD1 agrees at 7 bases. The length of the CDR3 is 17 residues. The V and J ends lost 3 bases and 0 bases, in that order; junction bases with no gene match: 11. In germline, CDR1 is SGHRS, CDR2 YFSETQ. Here the CDR3 reads CASSYPPGQQLNTEAFF. As DNA, the CDR3 is TGCGCCAGCAGCTATCCCCCGGGACAGCAATTGAACACTGAAGCTTTCTTT.

In this sample, this clonotype turned up a few times. The chain has TRBV4-1 and TRBJ1-1; perhaps TRBD1 as D (6 bases). Deletions cut 0 bases from V and 8 bases from J, with 13 bases between. CDR1 MGHRA and CDR2 YSYEKL come from the germline V gene. This CDR3 region has 14 residues. CDR3 amino acids: CASSQETGTHEAFF. DNA for the CDR3: TGCGCCAGCAGCCAAGAAACCGGGACACACGAAGCTTTCTTT.

The V call is TRBV10-2, the J call TRBJ2-1, with 11 positions matching TRBD2. Per the germline V gene, CDR1 is WSHSY and CDR2 is SAAADI. The trim removed 0 bases at V and 7 bases at J, leaving 5 bases unmatched. The CDR3 covers 16 residues. The CDR3 coding sequence is TGCGCCAGCAGTGAGTCTAGACTAGCGGGGTTAAATGAGCAGTTCTTC. Its translation is CASSESRLAGLNEQFF.